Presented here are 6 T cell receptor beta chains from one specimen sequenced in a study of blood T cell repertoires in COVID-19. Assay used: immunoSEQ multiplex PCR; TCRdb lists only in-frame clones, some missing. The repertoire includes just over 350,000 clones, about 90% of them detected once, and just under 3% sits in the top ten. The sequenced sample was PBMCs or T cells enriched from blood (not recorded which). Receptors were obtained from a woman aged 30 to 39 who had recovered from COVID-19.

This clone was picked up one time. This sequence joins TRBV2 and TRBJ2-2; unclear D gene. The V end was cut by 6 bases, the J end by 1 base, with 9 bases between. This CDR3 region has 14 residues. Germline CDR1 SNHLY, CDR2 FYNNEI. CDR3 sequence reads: CASSPLRNTGELFF. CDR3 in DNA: TGTGCCAGCAGCCCTCTTAGGAACACCGGGGAGCTGTTTTTT.

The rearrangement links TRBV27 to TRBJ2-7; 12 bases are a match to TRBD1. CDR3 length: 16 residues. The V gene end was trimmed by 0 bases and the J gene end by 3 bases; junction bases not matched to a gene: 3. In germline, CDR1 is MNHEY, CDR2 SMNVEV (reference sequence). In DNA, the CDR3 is TGTGCCAGCAGTTTATCGCGGGACAGGGGGCTCTACGAGCAGTACTTC. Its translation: CASSLSRDRGLYEQYF.

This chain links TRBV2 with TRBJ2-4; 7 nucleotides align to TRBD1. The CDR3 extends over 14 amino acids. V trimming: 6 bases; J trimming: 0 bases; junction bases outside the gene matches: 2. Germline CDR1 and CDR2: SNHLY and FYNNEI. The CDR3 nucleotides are TGTGCCAGCAGACACAGGGGAGCCAAAAACATTCAGTACTTC. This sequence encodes CASRHRGAKNIQYF. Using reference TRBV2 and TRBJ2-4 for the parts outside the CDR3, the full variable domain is EPEVTQTPSHQVTQMGQEVILRCVPISNHLYFYWYRQILGQKVEFLVSFYNNEISEKSEIFDDQFSVERPDGSNFTLKIRSTKLEDSAMYFCASRHRGAKNIQYFGAGTRLSVL.

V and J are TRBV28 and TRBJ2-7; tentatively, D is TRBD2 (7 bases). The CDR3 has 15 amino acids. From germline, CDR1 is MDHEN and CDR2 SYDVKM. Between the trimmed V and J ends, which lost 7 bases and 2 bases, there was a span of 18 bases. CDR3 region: CASKSRGGITYEQYF. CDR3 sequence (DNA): TGTGCCAGCAAATCCCGCGGGGGCATCACCTACGAGCAGTACTTC.

The CDR3 spells CASSPNSGSLNEQFF. The CDR3 coding sequence is TGTGCCAGCAGCCCGAATAGCGGGAGTCTTAATGAGCAGTTCTTC. The genes are TRBV11-1 and TRBJ2-1; 9 positions match TRBD2. V was pared by 5 bases and J by 7 bases, with 9 bases of the junction left unmatched. This CDR3 is built from 15 residues. Germline values: CDR1 SGHAT, CDR2 FQDESV (reference sequence). The full variable domain, completed using reference TRBV11-1 and TRBJ2-1, is EAEVAQSPRYKITEKSQAVAFWCDPISGHATLYWYRQILGQGPELLVQFQDESVVDDSQLPKDRFSAERLKGVDSTLKIQPAELGDSAMYLCASSPNSGSLNEQFFGPGTRLTVL.

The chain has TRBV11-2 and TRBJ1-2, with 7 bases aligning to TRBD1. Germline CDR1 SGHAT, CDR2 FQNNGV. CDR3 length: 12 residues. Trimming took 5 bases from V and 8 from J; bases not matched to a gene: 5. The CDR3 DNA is TGTGCCAGCAGCGCGACAGGGAGCGGCTACACCTTC. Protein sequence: CASSATGSGYTF.